This TCR beta chain was found in a study of cytomegalovirus exposure and HLA in healthy donors. Background on the study: Around 80 million unique TCR sequences came from HLA-typed donors in an early release. Study-level findings and limits: Investigators reported about 160 TCR beta chains as tied to cytomegalovirus. In a later analysis, across HLA loci, associated TCR counts were highest for DRB1, lowest for HLA-C.

CDR1 is MRHNA and CDR2 is SNTAGT in the germline V gene. This CDR3 contains 14 residues. Germline trimming cut 0 bases from V and 9 bases from J; bases unmatched to any gene: 1. Worth noting for this clone: Its antigen is unidentified.

Primers included in the PCR were 60 Vbeta and 13 Jbeta primers. Original processing methods: Counted up in a later analysis, unique TCR beta chains came to about 80 million, with some 9.9 million shared. Measured with immunoSEQ multiplex PCR; TCRdb has only the in-frame clones, and not every one. V and J calls and clone size follow that table, whereas D and trimming were derived from the DNA. The profile covers 110,000 to 150,000 clones, with approximately 80% appearing a single time and 5.1% taken by the ten largest. Sequencing used PBMCs. The chain joins TRBV6-4 to TRBJ1-6; 8 nucleotides align to TRBD1. The receptor's source is a male donor in good health and CMV-seronegative. The CDR3 region is CASSDSTGVSPLHF. The CDR3 region has the DNA TGTGCCAGCAGTGACTCGACAGGGGTTTCACCCCTCCACTTT.